This T cell receptor (beta chain) was sequenced for a study of identifying expanded T cells in peripheral blood. This clone was counted only a few times. Its antigen is unidentified. V was clipped by 0 bases and J by 6 bases, with 13 bases between them. The length of the CDR3 is 15 residues. Germline V CDR1 and CDR2: MNHNS, SASEGT. Study-level results: Technical replicates showed roughly 1.2 changed clones; around two weeks 15 to 20; four weeks 19. Across healthy donors, higher total template counts meant significantly greater approximately two-week count variance.

During the collection period, no donor immune events like infections were recorded. Libraries were prepared by immunoSEQ multiplex PCR; TCRdb keeps only in-frame clonotypes and omits some of them. The sample comprises 50,000 to 70,000 clones, around 87% of which are singletons, and approximately 4.7% rests with the top ten. The TCR originated in a person aged 18 to 75 in good health. The sample was blood. The J gene is TRBJ2-3, the V gene TRBV6-1; D might be TRBD1 or TRBD2, each matching 5 bases. The CDR3 DNA reads TGTGCCAGCAGTGAAGCGGCAGGGAGCGTGGATACGCAGTATTTT. Its protein is CASSEAAGSVDTQYF.